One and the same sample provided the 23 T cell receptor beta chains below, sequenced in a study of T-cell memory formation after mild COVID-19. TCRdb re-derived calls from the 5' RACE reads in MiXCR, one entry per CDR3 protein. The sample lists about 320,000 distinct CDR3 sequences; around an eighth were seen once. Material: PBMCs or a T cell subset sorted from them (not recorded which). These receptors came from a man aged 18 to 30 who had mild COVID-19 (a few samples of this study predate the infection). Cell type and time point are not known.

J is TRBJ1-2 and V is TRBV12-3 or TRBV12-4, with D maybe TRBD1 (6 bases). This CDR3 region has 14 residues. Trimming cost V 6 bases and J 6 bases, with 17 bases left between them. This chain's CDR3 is CASRENRVLHGYTF. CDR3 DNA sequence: TGTGCCAGCAGGGAAAACAGGGTCCTGCATGGCTACACCTTC.

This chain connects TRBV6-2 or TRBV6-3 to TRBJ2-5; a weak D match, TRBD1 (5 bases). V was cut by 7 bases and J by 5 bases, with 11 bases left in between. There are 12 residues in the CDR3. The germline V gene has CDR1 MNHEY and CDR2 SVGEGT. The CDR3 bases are TGTGCCAGCAACCAGGGTTATGAGACCCAGTACTTC. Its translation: CASNQGYETQYF.

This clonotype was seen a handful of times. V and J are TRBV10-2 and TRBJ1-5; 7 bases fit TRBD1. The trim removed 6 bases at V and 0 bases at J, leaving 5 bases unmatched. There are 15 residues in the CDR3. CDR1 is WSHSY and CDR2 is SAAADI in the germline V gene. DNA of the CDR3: TGCGCCAGCAGGGGGGACAGACATAGCAATCAGCCCCAGCATTTT. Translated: CASRGDRHSNQPQHF.

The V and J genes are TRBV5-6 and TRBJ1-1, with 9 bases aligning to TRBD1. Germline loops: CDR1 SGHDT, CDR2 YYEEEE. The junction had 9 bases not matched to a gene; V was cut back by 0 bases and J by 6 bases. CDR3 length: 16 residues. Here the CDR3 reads CASSLDRGLFRSEAFF. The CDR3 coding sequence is TGTGCCAGCAGCTTGGACAGGGGGCTATTTCGTTCTGAAGCTTTCTTT.

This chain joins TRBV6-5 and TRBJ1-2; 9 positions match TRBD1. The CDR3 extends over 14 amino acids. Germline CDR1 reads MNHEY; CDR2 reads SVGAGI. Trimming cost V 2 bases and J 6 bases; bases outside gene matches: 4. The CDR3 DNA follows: TGTGCCAGCAGTTACAACAGGGGGCTAGATGGCTACACCTTC. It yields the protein CASSYNRGLDGYTF.

The CDR3 bases are TGTGCCAGCAGTTACAGAGTGCACGGCGAGCAGTACTTC. It translates to CASSYRVHGEQYF. The V and J genes are TRBV6-5 and TRBJ2-7; no definite D call. Germline lookup yields CDR1 MNHEY and CDR2 SVGAGI. The CDR3 is 13 residues long. V was shortened by 2 bases and J by 6 bases, with 11 bases between the two germline ends.

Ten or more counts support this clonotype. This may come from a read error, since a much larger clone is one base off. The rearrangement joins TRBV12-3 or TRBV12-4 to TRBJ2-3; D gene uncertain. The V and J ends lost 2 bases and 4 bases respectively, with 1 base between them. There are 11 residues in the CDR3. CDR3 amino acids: CASSLPDTQYF. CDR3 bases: TGTGCCAGCAGTTTACCAGATACGCAGTATTTT.

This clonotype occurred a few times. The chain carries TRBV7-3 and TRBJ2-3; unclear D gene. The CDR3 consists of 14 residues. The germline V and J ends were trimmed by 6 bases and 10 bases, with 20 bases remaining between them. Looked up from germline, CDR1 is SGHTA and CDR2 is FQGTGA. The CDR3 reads CASSPRFSARSQYF. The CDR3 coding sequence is TGTGCCAGCAGTCCTAGGTTTTCGGCACGATCGCAGTATTTT.

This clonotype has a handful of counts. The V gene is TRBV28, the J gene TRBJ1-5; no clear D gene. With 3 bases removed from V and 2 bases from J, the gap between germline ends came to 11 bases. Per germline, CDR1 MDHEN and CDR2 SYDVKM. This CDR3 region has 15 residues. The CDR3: CASSFSTVGNQPQHF. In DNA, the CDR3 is TGTGCCAGCAGTTTCTCGACGGTTGGCAATCAGCCCCAGCATTTT. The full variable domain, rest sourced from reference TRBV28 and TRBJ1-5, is DVKVTQSSRYLVKRTGEKVFLECVQDMDHENMFWYRQDPGLGLRLIYFSYDVKMKEKGDIPEGYSVSREKKERFSLILESASTNQTSMYLCASSFSTVGNQPQHFGDGTRLSIL.

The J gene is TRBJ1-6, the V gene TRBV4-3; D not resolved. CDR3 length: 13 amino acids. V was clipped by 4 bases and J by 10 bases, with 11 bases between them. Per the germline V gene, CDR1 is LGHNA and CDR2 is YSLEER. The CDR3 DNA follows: TGCGCCAGCAGCCCGGGCCACCGGTCACCCCTCCACTTT. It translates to CASSPGHRSPLHF.

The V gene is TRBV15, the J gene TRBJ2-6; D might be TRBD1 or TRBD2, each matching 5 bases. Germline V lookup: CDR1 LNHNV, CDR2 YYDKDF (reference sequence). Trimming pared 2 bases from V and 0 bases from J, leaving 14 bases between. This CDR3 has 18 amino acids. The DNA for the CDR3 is TGTGCCACCAGCAGAATCTCCTCGAGGGGCTCTGGGGCCAACGTCCTGACTTTC. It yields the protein CATSRISSRGSGANVLTF.

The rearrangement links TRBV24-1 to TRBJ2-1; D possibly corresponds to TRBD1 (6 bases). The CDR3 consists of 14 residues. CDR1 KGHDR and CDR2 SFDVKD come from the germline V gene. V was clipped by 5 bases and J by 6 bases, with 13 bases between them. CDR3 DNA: TGTGCCACCAGTGCGAACAGGGAAATCAATGAGCAGTTCTTC. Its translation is CATSANREINEQFF.

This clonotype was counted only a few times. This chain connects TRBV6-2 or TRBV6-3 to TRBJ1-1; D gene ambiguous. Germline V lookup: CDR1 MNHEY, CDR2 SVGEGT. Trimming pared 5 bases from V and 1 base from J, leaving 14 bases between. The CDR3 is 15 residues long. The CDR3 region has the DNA TGTGCCAGCAGTGGAGTCCTGGGGTCGAACACTGAAGCTTTCTTT. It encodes CASSGVLGSNTEAFF.

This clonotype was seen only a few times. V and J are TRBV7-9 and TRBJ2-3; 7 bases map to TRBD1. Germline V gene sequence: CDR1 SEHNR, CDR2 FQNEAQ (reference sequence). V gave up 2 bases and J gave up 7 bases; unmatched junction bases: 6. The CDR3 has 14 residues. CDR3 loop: CASSLQAGGNTQYF. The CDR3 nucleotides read TGTGCCAGCAGCTTACAGGCAGGGGGAAATACGCAGTATTTT.

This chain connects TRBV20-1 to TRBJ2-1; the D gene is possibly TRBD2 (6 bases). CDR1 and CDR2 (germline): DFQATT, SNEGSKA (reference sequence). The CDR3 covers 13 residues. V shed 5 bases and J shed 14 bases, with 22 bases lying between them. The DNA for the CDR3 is TGCAGTGCTTGGCCAGGGACTCTGAATACTAAGTTCTTC. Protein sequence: CSAWPGTLNTKFF.

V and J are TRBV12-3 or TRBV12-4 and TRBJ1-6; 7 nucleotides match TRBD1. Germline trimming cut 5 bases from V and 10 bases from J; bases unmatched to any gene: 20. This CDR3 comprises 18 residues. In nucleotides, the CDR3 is TGTGCCAGCAGTCCTGGGCGGCCATCCGGGACAGTAAACTCACCCCTCCACTTT. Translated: CASSPGRPSGTVNSPLHF.

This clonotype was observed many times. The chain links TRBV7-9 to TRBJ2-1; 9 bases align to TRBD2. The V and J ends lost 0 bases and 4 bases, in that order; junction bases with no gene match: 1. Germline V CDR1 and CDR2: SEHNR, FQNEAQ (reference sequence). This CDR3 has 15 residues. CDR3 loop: CASSLALAGYNEQFF. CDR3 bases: TGTGCCAGCAGCTTAGCACTAGCGGGTTACAATGAGCAGTTCTTC.

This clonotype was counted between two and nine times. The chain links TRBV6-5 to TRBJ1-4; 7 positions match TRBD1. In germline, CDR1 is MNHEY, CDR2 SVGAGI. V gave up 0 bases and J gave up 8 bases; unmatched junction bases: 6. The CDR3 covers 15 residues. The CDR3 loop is CASSYSDDREEKLFF. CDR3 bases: TGTGCCAGCAGTTACTCGGACGACAGGGAGGAAAAACTGTTTTTT.

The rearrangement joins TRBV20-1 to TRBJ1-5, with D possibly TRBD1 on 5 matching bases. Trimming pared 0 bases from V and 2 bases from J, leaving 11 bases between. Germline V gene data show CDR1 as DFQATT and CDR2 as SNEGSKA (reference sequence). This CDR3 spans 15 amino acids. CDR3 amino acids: CSARDIQEGNQPQHF. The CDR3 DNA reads TGCAGTGCTAGAGATATACAGGAGGGCAATCAGCCCCAGCATTTT.

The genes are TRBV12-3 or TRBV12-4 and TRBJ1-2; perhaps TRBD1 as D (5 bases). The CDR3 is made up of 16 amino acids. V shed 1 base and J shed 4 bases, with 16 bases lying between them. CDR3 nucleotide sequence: TGTGCCAGCAGTTTAGACCCCCTCAGGGCGCTCTATGGCTACACCTTC. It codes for CASSLDPLRALYGYTF.

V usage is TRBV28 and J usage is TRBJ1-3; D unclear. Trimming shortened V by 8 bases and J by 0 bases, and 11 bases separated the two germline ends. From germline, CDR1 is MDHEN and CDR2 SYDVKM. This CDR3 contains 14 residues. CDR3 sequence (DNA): TGTGCCAGCTTACCGGGCCTCTCTGGAAACACCATATATTTT. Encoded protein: CASLPGLSGNTIYF.

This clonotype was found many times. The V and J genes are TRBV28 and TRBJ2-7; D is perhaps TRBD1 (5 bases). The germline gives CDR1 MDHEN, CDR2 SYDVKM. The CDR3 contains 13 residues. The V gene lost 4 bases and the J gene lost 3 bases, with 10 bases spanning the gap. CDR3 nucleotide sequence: TGTGCCAGCAGTTCCGGACAAGACTACGAGCAGTACGTC. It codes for CASSSGQDYEQYV.

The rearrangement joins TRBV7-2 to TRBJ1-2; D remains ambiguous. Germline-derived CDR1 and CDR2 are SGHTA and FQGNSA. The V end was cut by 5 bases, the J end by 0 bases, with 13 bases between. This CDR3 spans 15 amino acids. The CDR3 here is CASSASTVTNYGYTF. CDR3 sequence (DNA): TGTGCCAGCAGCGCCTCGACGGTTACTAACTATGGCTACACCTTC.